A selection of T cell receptor beta chains follows, all from one sample in a study of blood T cell repertoires in COVID-19. The assay was immunoSEQ multiplex PCR, and TCRdb's table has in-frame clones only and misses some. The data hold around 300,000 clones, with just over 85% observed a single time. The material sequenced was peripheral blood. Receptor source: a young woman with active or convalescent COVID-19. CDR3s include the opening cysteine and the closing phenylalanine or tryptophan. D genes are given only for firm matches. The size of a clone is reported for some rows only, either as once, few or many, or as a class for expanded clones.

d_gene,j_gene,abundance,v_gene,CDR3nt,CDR3aa
TRBD2,TRBJ2-1,once,TRBV7-3,TGTGCCAGCAGCTGGGGGGGTGAGCGACGCAATGAGCAGTTCTTC,CASSWGGERRNEQFF
TRBD2,TRBJ2-1,-,TRBV19,TGTGCCAGTAGTTCGGGACTAGCGGGGGGGCCGGGTTACAATGAGCAGTTCTTC,CASSSGLAGGPGYNEQFF
-,TRBJ1-3,-,TRBV4-1,TGCGCCAGCAGCCAAAGCCCGGGACTGACTGGAAACACCATATATTTT,CASSQSPGLTGNTIYF
-,TRBJ2-5,-,TRBV5-1,TGCGCCAGCAGCTTGCAACAGGGTCTGGGGTCGGCCCAGTACTTC,CASSLQQGLGSAQYF
-,TRBJ1-4,-,TRBV19,TGTGCCAGTAGAAGGGAGGCTAATGAAAAACTGTTTTTT,CASRREANEKLFF
-,TRBJ2-1,-,TRBV12-3/TRBV12-4,TGTGCCAGCAGGGGCGAATACAATGAGCAGTTCTTC,CASRGEYNEQFF
TRBD1,TRBJ2-5,-,TRBV4-2,TGTGCCAGCAGCCAAGGGGACAGGGACCCCAAGACCCAGTACTTC,CASSQGDRDPKTQYF
-,TRBJ1-2,-,TRBV5-4,TGTGCCAGCAGCTTCCCGGGTGAGGGCTATGGCTACACCTTC,CASSFPGEGYGYTF
-,TRBJ1-2,-,TRBV2,TGTGCCAGCAGTGAGAATGTTCTCGGAGGATATGGCTACACCTTC,CASSENVLGGYGYTF
-,TRBJ1-5,-,TRBV19,TGTGCCAGTACGGTCACAGCTAGCAATCAGCCCCAGCATTTT,CASTVTASNQPQHF
-,TRBJ1-6,few,TRBV2,TGTGCCAGCAGTAAAAGGGACAAAGCATCACCCCTCCACTTT,CASSKRDKASPLHF
-,TRBJ2-2,-,TRBV18,TGTGCCAGCTCACCCATCGGGTGGGCGAACACCGGGGAGCTGTTTTTT,CASSPIGWANTGELFF
-,TRBJ1-1,-,TRBV7-2,TGTGCCAGCAGCTCGCACGACTGGGTGGAGGGCACTGAAGCTTTCTTT,CASSSHDWVEGTEAFF
-,TRBJ1-6,-,TRBV29-1,TGCAGCGTCCCCATAGAGCGGTCCGATAATTCACCCCTCCACTTT,CSVPIERSDNSPLHF
-,TRBJ1-1,-,TRBV29-1,TGCAGCGTTGGACAGGTGGTGCTGAACACTGAAGCTTTCTTT,CSVGQVVLNTEAFF
-,TRBJ1-5,-,TRBV7-2,TGTGCCAGCAGCAAAGGAGGGAATCAGCCCCAGCATTTT,CASSKGGNQPQHF
-,TRBJ1-2,few,TRBV25-1,TGTGCCAGCAGGGGTACCCAGCGCAATGGCTACACCTTC,CASRGTQRNGYTF
-,TRBJ1-2,-,TRBV5-5,TGTGCCAGCAGCTTGTACGGGAACTATGGCTACACCTTC,CASSLYGNYGYTF
-,TRBJ1-2,-,TRBV5-5,TGTGCCAGCAGCTTGGTCGGCTATGGCTACACCTTC,CASSLVGYGYTF
-,TRBJ1-1,few,TRBV24-1,TGTGCCACCAAGGTAGCAGCCAGGAACACTGAAGCTTTCTTT,CATKVAARNTEAFF
-,TRBJ1-1,-,TRBV28,TGTGCCAGCAGTTTCTATCCAGGGAACACTGAAGCTTTCTTT,CASSFYPGNTEAFF
-,TRBJ1-2,-,TRBV6-5,TGTGCCAGCAGGCGCCTTCGGGGGTCAGCATCCGGCTACACCTTC,CASRRLRGSASGYTF
TRBD2,TRBJ2-5,-,TRBV2,TGTGCCAGCAGTGAACTGGCTAGCGGGGGGGCCATGGAGACCCAGTACTTC,CASSELASGGAMETQYF
TRBD1,TRBJ1-6,-,TRBV30,TGTGCCTGGGGGACAGGGTATAATTCACCCCTCCACTTT,CAWGTGYNSPLHF
TRBD1,TRBJ1-2,-,TRBV13,TGTGCCAGCAGCCCGGACAGGGGCCTCTATGGCTACACCTTC,CASSPDRGLYGYTF
-,TRBJ1-4,few,TRBV27,TGTGGCACATCCTACAGACGTAATGAAAAACTGTTTTTT,CGTSYRRNEKLFF
-,TRBJ1-2,-,TRBV6-5,TGTGCCAGCAGCCACGGGGGGAATTGGGCCTATGGCTACACCTTC,CASSHGGNWAYGYTF
-,TRBJ1-2,once,TRBV6-1,TGTGCCAGCAGTGAAAGGGGTCCCTATGGCTACACCTTC,CASSERGPYGYTF
TRBD1,TRBJ1-1,-,TRBV25-1,TGTGCCAGCAGTGAATATGGGGCAGGGGGCATGAGACCTGAAGCTTTCTTT,CASSEYGAGGMRPEAFF
-,TRBJ2-2,-,TRBV12-3/TRBV12-4,TGTGCCAGCAGTCTATCCGGGGAGCTGTTTTTT,CASSLSGELFF
TRBD1,TRBJ2-3,-,TRBV5-1,TGCGCCAGCAGCTTGGTAGGGGGCCTCACAGATACGCAGTATTTT,CASSLVGGLTDTQYF
-,TRBJ2-7,-,TRBV6-1,TGTGCCAGCAGTGAAGCGCGGGGTCGTTACGAGCAGTACTTC,CASSEARGRYEQYF
-,TRBJ2-7,-,TRBV7-8,TGTGCCAGCAGCCGGCCTCGGGATTCCTACGAGCAGTACTTC,CASSRPRDSYEQYF
-,TRBJ2-2,-,TRBV6-6,TGTGCCAGCAGTCCCCTGATCGACAGGAAGGGGACCGGGGAGCTGTTTTTT,CASSPLIDRKGTGELFF
TRBD1,TRBJ1-1,once,TRBV6-5,TGTGCCAGCAGTTTCCAGGGGGCGCGGGAGACTGAAGCTTTCTTT,CASSFQGARETEAFF
TRBD1,TRBJ1-3,-,TRBV10-3,TGTGCCATCAGTGGAAAGGGACAGGGGCCCGGAAACACCATATATTTT,CAISGKGQGPGNTIYF
-,TRBJ1-3,-,TRBV29-1,TGCAGCGTTGAACGGATCAGGGGAAGCTCCGTAGGTTCTGGAAACACCATATATTTT,CSVERIRGSSVGSGNTIYF
TRBD1,TRBJ1-4,-,TRBV28,TGTGCCACTTCCGGGACAGGAAATGAAAAACTGTTTTTT,CATSGTGNEKLFF
-,TRBJ1-5,once,TRBV27,TGTGCCAGCAGTTTATCTCCTCTAAATCAGCCCCAGCATTTT,CASSLSPLNQPQHF
TRBD1,TRBJ1-2,-,TRBV28,TGTGCCAGCAGTCTCTCGTGGACAGGGGGAGGGGGAGGCTACACCTTC,CASSLSWTGGGGGYTF
TRBD1,TRBJ1-2,-,TRBV7-9,TGTGCCAGCAGCTTAACAGGGGGATATGGCTACACCTTC,CASSLTGGYGYTF
-,TRBJ2-3,once,TRBV6-2/TRBV6-3,TGTGCCAGCAGCCGCGGCCGTTTAGATACGCAGTATTTT,CASSRGRLDTQYF
-,TRBJ1-1,once,TRBV30,TGTGCCTGGACCTCCACGAGTCACGGGTACACTGAAGCTTTCTTT,CAWTSTSHGYTEAFF
TRBD1,TRBJ1-6,-,TRBV6-2/TRBV6-3,TGTGCCAGCAGTCACCGGGACAGTCGAAATTCACCCCTCCACTTT,CASSHRDSRNSPLHF
-,TRBJ1-1,-,TRBV23-1,TGCGCCAGCAACTACCTCGGACAGAACACTGAAGCTTTCTTT,CASNYLGQNTEAFF
TRBD2,TRBJ2-1,-,TRBV19,TGTGCCAGTAGCCCGCGCGGGGGGACCTACAATGAGCAGTTCTTC,CASSPRGGTYNEQFF
-,TRBJ2-5,-,TRBV29-1,TGCAGCGCTAGCAGCAATTCCGTCGAGACCCAGTACTTC,CSASSNSVETQYF
-,TRBJ2-6,-,TRBV4-2,TGTGCCAGCAGCCAAGAAGGGGCATCTGGGGCCAACGTCCTGACTTTC,CASSQEGASGANVLTF
TRBD2,TRBJ2-5,-,TRBV6-1,TGTGCCAGCAGTGAAATACTAGCGGGGGGGCAGGAGACCCAGTACTTC,CASSEILAGGQETQYF
-,TRBJ1-1,-,TRBV19,TGTGCCAGTCAACAATGGGGGCCTGACACTGAAGCTTTCTTT,CASQQWGPDTEAFF
TRBD1,TRBJ1-5,-,TRBV6-5,TGTGCCAGCAGATCACACAGGGGCGGCAATCAGCCCCAGCATTTT,CASRSHRGGNQPQHF
TRBD1,TRBJ2-3,-,TRBV29-1,TGCAGCGTTGGGACAGGGATGAACCCAGATACGCAGTATTTT,CSVGTGMNPDTQYF
-,TRBJ1-6,-,TRBV5-1,TGCGCCAGCAGGGATGTGGGGAGCTCCTATAATTCACCCCTCCACTTT,CASRDVGSSYNSPLHF